The TCR beta chain under discussion was sequenced for a study of T cell responses to AZD1222 COVID-19 vaccine. This clone was detected only once. What it recognizes is unknown. Losses at the gene ends were 5 bases for V and 4 bases for J; bases not matched to a gene: 4. There are 13 residues in the CDR3. The germline V gene has CDR1 SGHTA and CDR2 FQGNSA. Study-wide results and limits: Among the donors, most were white British and more were female, and clonal diversity was possibly underestimated.

Clones were sequenced by immunoSEQ multiplex PCR, and TCRdb holds only the in-frame ones, with some missing. The table includes 150,000 or so clones, about nine tenths detected once. Material: peripheral blood, obtained 28 days after the second AZD1222 dose. This rearrangement joins TRBV7-2 to TRBJ1-1; the match to TRBD1 covers 7 bases. The sequence came from an adult who received the AZD1222 COVID-19 vaccine. This CDR3 is CASSIHRGTEAFF. The DNA for the CDR3 is TGTGCCAGCAGCATACACAGGGGCACTGAAGCTTTCTTT.